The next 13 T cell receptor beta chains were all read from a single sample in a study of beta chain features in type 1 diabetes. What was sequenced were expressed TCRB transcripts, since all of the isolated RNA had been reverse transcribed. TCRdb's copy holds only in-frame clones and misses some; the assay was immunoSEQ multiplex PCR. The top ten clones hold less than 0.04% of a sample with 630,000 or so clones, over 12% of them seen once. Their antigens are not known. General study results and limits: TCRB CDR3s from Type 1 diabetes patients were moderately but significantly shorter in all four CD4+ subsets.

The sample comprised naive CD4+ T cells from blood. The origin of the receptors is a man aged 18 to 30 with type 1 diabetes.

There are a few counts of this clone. Here the CDR3 DNA reads TGTGCCTGGAGTGTGACTAGCGGGGGGGATAGCCAGTACTTC. Protein sequence: CAWSVTSGGDSQYF. The rearrangement uses TRBV30 and TRBJ2-5; TRBD2 agrees at 14 bases. The CDR3 extends over 14 amino acids. Germline V lookup: CDR1 GTSNPN, CDR2 SVGIG (reference sequence). V trimming: 0 bases; J trimming: 10 bases; junction bases outside the gene matches: 4.

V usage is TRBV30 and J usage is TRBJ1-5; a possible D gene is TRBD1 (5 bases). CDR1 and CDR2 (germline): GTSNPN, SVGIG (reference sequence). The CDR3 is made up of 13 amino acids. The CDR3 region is CALQEFVNQPQHF. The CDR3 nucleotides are TGTGCGTTACAGGAGTTCGTTAATCAGCCCCAGCATTTT. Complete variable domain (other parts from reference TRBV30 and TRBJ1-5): SQTIHQWPATLVQPVGSPLSLECTVEGTSNPNLYWYRQAAGRGLQLLFYSVGIGQISSEVPQNLSASRPQDRQFILSSKKLLLSDSGFYLCALQEFVNQPQHFGDGTRLSIL.

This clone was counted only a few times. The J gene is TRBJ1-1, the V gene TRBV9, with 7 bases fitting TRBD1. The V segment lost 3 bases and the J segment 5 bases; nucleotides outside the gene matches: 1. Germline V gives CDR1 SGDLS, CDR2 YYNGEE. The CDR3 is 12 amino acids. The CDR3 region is CASSAGQTEAFF. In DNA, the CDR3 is TGTGCCAGCAGCGCGGGACAGACTGAAGCTTTCTTT. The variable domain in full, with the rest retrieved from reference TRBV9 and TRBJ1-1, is DSGVTQTPKHLITATGQRVTLRCSPRSGDLSVYWYQQSLDQGLQFLIQYYNGEERAKGNILERFSAQQFPDLHSELNLSSLELGDSALYFCASSAGQTEAFFGQGTRLTVV.

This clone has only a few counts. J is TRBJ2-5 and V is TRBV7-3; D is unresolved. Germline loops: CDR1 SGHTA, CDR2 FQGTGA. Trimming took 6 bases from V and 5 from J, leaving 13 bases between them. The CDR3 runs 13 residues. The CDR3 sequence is CASSPSGRETQYF. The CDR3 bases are TGTGCCAGCAGTCCGTCTGGAAGGGAGACCCAGTACTTC.

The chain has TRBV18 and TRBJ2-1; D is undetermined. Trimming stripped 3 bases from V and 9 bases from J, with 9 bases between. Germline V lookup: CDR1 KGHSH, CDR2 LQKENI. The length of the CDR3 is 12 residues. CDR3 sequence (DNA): TGTGCCAGCTCACCCCTGACCAGTGAGCAGTTCTTC. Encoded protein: CASSPLTSEQFF.

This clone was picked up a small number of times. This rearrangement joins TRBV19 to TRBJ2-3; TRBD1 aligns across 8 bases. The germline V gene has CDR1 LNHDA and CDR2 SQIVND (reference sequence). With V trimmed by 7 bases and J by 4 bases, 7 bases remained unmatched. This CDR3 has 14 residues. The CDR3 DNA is TGTGCCAGTACGAGGGACAGGAGCGCAGATACGCAGTATTTT. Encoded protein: CASTRDRSADTQYF.

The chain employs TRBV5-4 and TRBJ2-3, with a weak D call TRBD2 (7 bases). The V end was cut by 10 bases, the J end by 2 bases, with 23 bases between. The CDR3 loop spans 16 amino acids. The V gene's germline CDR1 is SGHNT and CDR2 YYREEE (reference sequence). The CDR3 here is CAAHRMGGADTDTQYF. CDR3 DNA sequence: TGTGCCGCCCATAGGATGGGGGGGGCTGACACAGATACGCAGTATTTT.

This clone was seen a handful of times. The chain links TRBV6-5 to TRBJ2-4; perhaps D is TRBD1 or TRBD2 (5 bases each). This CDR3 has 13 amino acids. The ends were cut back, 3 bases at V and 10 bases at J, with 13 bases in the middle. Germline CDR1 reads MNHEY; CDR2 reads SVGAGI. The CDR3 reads CASSYRDLGIQYF. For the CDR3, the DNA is TGTGCCAGCAGTTATAGGGACCTCGGGATTCAGTACTTC.

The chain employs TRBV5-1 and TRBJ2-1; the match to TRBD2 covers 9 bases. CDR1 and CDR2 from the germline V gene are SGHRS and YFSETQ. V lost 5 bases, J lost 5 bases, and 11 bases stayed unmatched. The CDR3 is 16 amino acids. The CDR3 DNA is TGCGCCAGCAGTTTATTGACTAGCGGAAGCCACAATGAGCAGTTCTTC. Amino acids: CASSLLTSGSHNEQFF.

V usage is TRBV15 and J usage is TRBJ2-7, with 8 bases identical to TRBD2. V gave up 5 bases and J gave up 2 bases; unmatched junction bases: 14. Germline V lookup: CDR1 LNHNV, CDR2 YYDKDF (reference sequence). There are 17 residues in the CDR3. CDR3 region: CATSPLTRRGDTYEQYF. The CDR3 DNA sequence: TGTGCCACCAGCCCACTTACAAGGCGGGGGGATACCTACGAGCAGTACTTC.

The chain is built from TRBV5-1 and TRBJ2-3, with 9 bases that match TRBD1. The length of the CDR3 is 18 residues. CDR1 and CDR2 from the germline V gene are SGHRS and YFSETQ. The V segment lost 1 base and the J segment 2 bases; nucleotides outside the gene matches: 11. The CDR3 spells CASSLTPTGQGYTDTQYF. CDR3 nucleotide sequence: TGCGCCAGCAGCTTGACCCCTACGGGACAGGGTTACACAGATACGCAGTATTTT.

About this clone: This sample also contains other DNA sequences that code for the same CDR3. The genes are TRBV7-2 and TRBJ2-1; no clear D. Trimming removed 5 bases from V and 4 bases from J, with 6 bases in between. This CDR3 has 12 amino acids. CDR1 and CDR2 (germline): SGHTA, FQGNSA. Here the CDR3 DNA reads TGTGCCAGCAGCCTCTCTTACAATGAGCAGTTCTTC. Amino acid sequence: CASSLSYNEQFF.

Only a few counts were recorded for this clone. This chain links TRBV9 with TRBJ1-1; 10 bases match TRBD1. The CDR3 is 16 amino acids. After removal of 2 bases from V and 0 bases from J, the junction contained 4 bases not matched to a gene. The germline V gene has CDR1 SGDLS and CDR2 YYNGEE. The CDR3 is CASSVGTGAVNTEAFF. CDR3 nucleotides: TGTGCCAGCAGCGTGGGGACAGGGGCGGTGAACACTGAAGCTTTCTTT.